These T cell receptor beta chains were read from a single sample in a study of shared clonotypes between healthy human individuals. TCRdb's copy holds only in-frame clones and misses some; the assay was immunoSEQ multiplex PCR. The repertoire has about 2.4 million clones, approximately 93% of them found once; the top ten carry 0.36%. The sequencing input was naive CD4+ T cells from PBMCs. The receptor source for this set is a man aged 18 to 30 in good health. Some clones in this sample may be carry-over from other donors' samples. The CDR3 runs from the conserved cysteine through the conserved F or W. D genes are given only for firm matches. Rows may omit the clone size; those that give it use once, few, many or a size class.

j_gene | d_gene | abundance | v_gene | CDR3aa | CDR3nt
TRBJ1-5 | NA | NA | TRBV27 | CASGTGYQPQHF | TGTGCCAGCGGAACAGGGTATCAGCCCCAGCATTTT
TRBJ1-5 | NA | NA | TRBV27 | CASSLSVGFSNQPQHF | TGTGCCAGCAGTTTATCAGTGGGCTTTAGCAATCAGCCCCAGCATTTT
TRBJ1-5 | NA | NA | TRBV6-1 | CASSVGSLKQPQHF | TGTGCCAGCAGTGTGGGCTCTCTTAAACAGCCCCAGCATTTT
TRBJ1-3 | NA | NA | TRBV19 | CASISDSGNTIYF | TGTGCCAGTATCTCAGATTCTGGAAACACCATATATTTT
TRBJ2-6 | NA | NA | TRBV30 | CAWRPNRTSPISGANVLTF | TGTGCCTGGAGACCTAATCGGACAAGCCCCATCTCTGGGGCCAACGTCCTGACTTTC
TRBJ2-1 | TRBD2 | NA | TRBV5-1 | CASSLTSGGITYNEQFF | TGCGCCAGCAGCTTGACTAGCGGGGGCATAACCTACAATGAGCAGTTCTTC
TRBJ2-7 | NA | NA | TRBV27 | CASSLPPRGESYEQYF | TGTGCCAGCAGTTTACCCCCACGTGGGGAGTCCTACGAGCAGTACTTC
TRBJ2-7 | NA | once | TRBV10-3 | CAVRGDGTYEQYF | TGTGCCGTCAGGGGGGACGGCACCTACGAGCAGTACTTC
TRBJ1-1 | NA | NA | TRBV25-1 | CASSRVEHTEAFF | TGTGCCAGCAGTCGGGTGGAGCACACTGAAGCTTTCTTT
TRBJ2-3 | TRBD2 | NA | TRBV27 | CASRRLAGGIPTDTQYF | TGTGCCAGCAGAAGGCTAGCGGGAGGGATTCCCACAGATACGCAGTATTTT
TRBJ2-7 | NA | NA | TRBV28 | CASSLPGPSSYEQYF | TGTGCCAGCAGTTTACCTGGTCCTAGCTCCTACGAGCAGTACTTC
TRBJ2-2 | NA | few | TRBV6-1 | CASTQGAGELFF | TGTGCCAGCACTCAGGGTGCCGGGGAGCTGTTTTTT
TRBJ1-1 | NA | once | TRBV7-2 | CASSLGGAYTEAFF | TGTGCCAGCAGCTTAGGGGGGGCCTACACTGAAGCTTTCTTT
TRBJ2-7 | NA | NA | TRBV6-6 | CATYDRAGSYEQYF | TGTGCCACATACGATAGGGCGGGTTCCTACGAGCAGTACTTC
TRBJ2-5 | NA | NA | TRBV9 | CASSVASGSEETQYF | TGTGCCAGCAGCGTAGCTAGTGGTAGTGAGGAGACCCAGTACTTC
TRBJ2-7 | NA | NA | TRBV7-9 | CASSLSEAQYF | TGTGCCAGCAGCTTATCAGAGGCGCAGTACTTC
TRBJ1-3 | TRBD1 | NA | TRBV5-5 | CASSLVVTGGTRAGNTIYF | TGTGCCAGCAGCTTAGTCGTAACAGGGGGCACTAGAGCTGGAAACACCATATATTTT
TRBJ2-3 | NA | once | TRBV4-2 | CASSHSEGPRDTQYF | TGTGCCAGCAGCCATTCGGAAGGTCCGAGAGATACGCAGTATTTT
TRBJ2-2 | TRBD2 | NA | TRBV19 | CASSSELAGVWAGELFF | TGTGCCAGTAGTTCCGAACTAGCGGGAGTATGGGCCGGGGAGCTGTTTTTT
TRBJ1-5 | NA | NA | TRBV5-1 | CASSLGYGQQPQHF | TGCGCCAGCAGCTTGGGGTACGGGCAGCAGCCCCAGCATTTT
TRBJ2-2 | NA | NA | TRBV27 | CASSPTGVGELFF | TGTGCCAGCAGTCCAACGGGGGTCGGGGAGCTGTTTTTT
TRBJ2-3 | NA | NA | TRBV21-1 | CASSNRVAGETDTQYF | TGTGCCAGCAGCAATCGGGTAGCGGGAGAAACAGATACGCAGTATTTT
TRBJ2-7 | NA | NA | TRBV7-3 | CASSLGRAYEQYF | TGTGCCAGCAGCTTGGGCAGGGCATACGAGCAGTACTTC
TRBJ2-5 | NA | NA | TRBV11-2 | CASSSGSTQYF | TGTGCCAGCAGCTCCGGATCGACCCAGTACTTC
TRBJ2-2 | TRBD1 | NA | TRBV5-1 | CASSSIRDRGRYTGELFF | TGCGCCAGCAGCTCGATCCGGGACAGGGGGCGGTACACCGGGGAGCTGTTTTTT